The entry that follows covers one T cell receptor (beta chain) sequence. Sequencing was performed with immunoSEQ multiplex PCR; in TCRdb, only in-frame clones are kept and a portion is missing. Among around 65,000 clones, about 90% were seen once, and the ten largest hold roughly 1.5%. Germline V CDR1 and CDR2: KGHSH, LQKENI. This CDR3 is 18 amino acids long. V gave up 1 base and J gave up 7 bases; unmatched junction bases: 13. This specimen belongs to a study of T cell changes during pregnancy in multiple sclerosis. The genes are TRBV18 and TRBJ1-6, with 7 bases aligning to TRBD1. The source was peripheral blood, collected in the third trimester of pregnancy. The clonotype originates from a female donor in good health, enrolled as a control in a pregnancy study. The CDR3 protein is CASSPLSPGQFKNSPLHF. CDR3 DNA: TGTGCCAGCTCACCACTCTCTCCGGGACAGTTCAAAAATTCACCCCTCCACTTT.